Below, 16 T cell receptor beta chains from the same sample are listed, as sequenced in a study of OX40 agonist ivuxolimab in advanced cancers. Using immunoSEQ multiplex PCR, the repertoire was profiled, and TCRdb retains in-frame clones only, with some absent. In the table there are 70,000 or so clones, about nine tenths of which are singletons. The sequences come from CD4+ or CD8+ T cells sorted from blood, collected in a trial of the OX40 agonist ivuxolimab. These receptors originate from an adult with an advanced solid tumor such as melanoma, head and neck, liver or kidney cancer.

The CDR3 nucleotides are TGTGCCAGTAGTATTTTAACAGGAGGTGAAGCTTTCTTT. This gives the protein CASSILTGGEAFF. The chain is built from TRBV19 and TRBJ1-1; tentative D call: TRBD1 (5 bases). This CDR3 region has 13 residues. In germline, CDR1 is LNHDA, CDR2 SQIVND (reference sequence). With 3 bases removed from V and 7 bases from J, the gap between germline ends came to 12 bases.

The rearrangement uses TRBV4-2 and TRBJ2-7, with no clear D. Trimming pared 0 bases from V and 0 bases from J, leaving 6 bases between. This CDR3 spans 14 amino acids. Germline V gene lookup returns CDR1 LGHNA and CDR2 YNFKEQ. CDR3 in DNA: TGTGCCAGCAGCCAAGATCCCCGCTCCTACGAGCAGTACTTC. Its protein is CASSQDPRSYEQYF.

V is TRBV5-1 and J is TRBJ2-7; 9 nucleotides line up with TRBD1. The trim removed 4 bases at V and 3 bases at J, leaving 8 bases unmatched. Looked up from germline, CDR1 is SGHRS and CDR2 is YFSETQ. The CDR3 is 15 residues long. This CDR3 is CASSISGTGLYEQYF. The CDR3 DNA sequence: TGCGCCAGCAGCATCTCCGGGACAGGGCTCTACGAGCAGTACTTC.

This clone has just one count. This chain connects TRBV28 to TRBJ2-1; the D gene is possibly TRBD2 (5 bases). The CDR3 extends over 16 amino acids. Germline CDR1 and CDR2: MDHEN and SYDVKM. V shed 5 bases and J shed 0 bases, with 14 bases lying between them. CDR3 nucleotide sequence: TGTGCCAGCAGTATCCGAGCGGCTAGCTCCTACAATGAGCAGTTCTTC. This sequence encodes CASSIRAASSYNEQFF.

The chain links TRBV5-8 to TRBJ2-1; 11 nucleotides match TRBD2. The CDR3 has 18 amino acids. In germline, CDR1 is SGHTS, CDR2 YDEGEE. With V trimmed by 3 bases and J by 0 bases, 8 bases remained unmatched. The CDR3 DNA sequence: TGTGCCAGCAGCTGGGGACTAGCGGACCTATTCTCCTACAATGAGCAGTTCTTC. Its protein product is CASSWGLADLFSYNEQFF.

This clone has only one observation. The chain employs TRBV5-1 and TRBJ2-2; a weak D match, TRBD1 (5 bases). V dropped 3 bases and J dropped 4 bases, with 16 bases sitting between them. CDR1 and CDR2 from the germline V gene are SGHRS and YFSETQ. The CDR3 spans 16 residues. In DNA form, the CDR3 reads TGCGCCAGCAGCTCGGCCCCTCAGGGCTCCACCGGGGAGCTGTTTTTT. Encoded protein: CASSSAPQGSTGELFF.

This clone was seen a single time. The chain has TRBV6-1 and TRBJ2-3, with 9 bases matching TRBD2. The trim removed 2 bases at V and 5 bases at J, leaving 5 bases unmatched. Germline assignment: CDR1 MNHNS and CDR2 SASEGT. This CDR3 has 15 residues. The CDR3 DNA reads as TGTGCCAGCAGTGAACTAGCGGGGTTATTAGATACGCAGTATTTT. Its protein product is CASSELAGLLDTQYF.

The chain joins TRBV4-2 to TRBJ2-3, with a tentative D call TRBD2 (5 bases). The CDR3 contains 15 residues. Trimming shortened V by 4 bases and J by 1 base, and 12 bases separated the two germline ends. Germline assignment: CDR1 LGHNA and CDR2 YNFKEQ. CDR3 loop: CASSPRDGGTDTQYF. The CDR3 DNA follows: TGTGCCAGCAGCCCCCGAGACGGGGGCACAGATACGCAGTATTTT.

The V and J genes are TRBV7-8 and TRBJ2-5; 10 bases agree with TRBD2. Looked up from germline, CDR1 is SGHVS and CDR2 is FQNEAQ. The CDR3 is made up of 16 amino acids. V lost 1 base to trimming and J lost 5 bases; unmatched junction nucleotides: 7. DNA of the CDR3: TGTGCCAGCAGCTTAGTTGTAGCGGGAGGCGGGGAGACCCAGTACTTC. Translated, it gives CASSLVVAGGGETQYF. The whole variable domain, remainder taken from reference TRBV7-8 and TRBJ2-5, is GAGVSQSPRYKVAKRGQDVALRCDPISGHVSLFWYQQALGQGPEFLTYFQNEAQLDKSGLPSDRFFAERPEGSVSTLKIQRTQQEDSAVYLCASSLVVAGGGETQYFGPGTRLLVL.

This clone was counted only a few times. The CDR3, as DNA: TGTGCCTGGAGTCACAAGAGTGGGACGCAGTATTTT. Residues: CAWSHKSGTQYF. This chain links TRBV30 with TRBJ2-3; D unclear. Deletions cut 2 bases from V and 9 bases from J, with 12 bases between. The CDR3 has 12 residues. Germline loops: CDR1 GTSNPN, CDR2 SVGIG (reference sequence).

V is TRBV28 and J is TRBJ2-4; either TRBD1 or TRBD2 may fit D (6 bases each). The CDR3 covers 14 residues. The germline CDR1 and CDR2 sequences are MDHEN and SYDVKM. V was trimmed by 6 bases and J by 6 bases, leaving 15 bases between them. CDR3 amino acids: CASSLGGARNIQYF. CDR3 DNA: TGTGCCAGCAGCCTGGGGGGCGCGAGAAACATTCAGTACTTC.

The rearrangement uses TRBV11-3 and TRBJ2-7; 13 nucleotides match TRBD2. The length of the CDR3 is 15 residues. Germline assignment: CDR1 SGHNT and CDR2 YENEEA. J was trimmed by 3 bases and V by 4 bases; bases with no gene match: 3. This CDR3 is CASSSGLAGFYEQYF. The DNA for the CDR3 is TGTGCCAGCAGCTCGGGACTAGCGGGATTCTACGAGCAGTACTTC. The variable domain in full, with the rest retrieved from reference TRBV11-3 and TRBJ2-7, is EAGVVQSPRYKIIEKKQPVAFWCNPISGHNTLYWYLQNLGQGPELLIRYENEEAVDDSQLPKDRFSAERLKGVDSTLKIQPAELGDSAVYLCASSSGLAGFYEQYFGPGTRLTVT.

The gene calls are TRBV7-9 and TRBJ1-2; TRBD1 matches at 8 bases. The CDR3 length is 13 residues. The germline CDR1 and CDR2 sequences are SEHNR and FQNEAQ (reference sequence). After removal of 2 bases from V and 10 bases from J, the junction contained 6 bases not matched to a gene. CDR3 DNA: TGTGCCAGCAGCTTAAGGACAGGGATTGACTACACCTTC. Amino acids: CASSLRTGIDYTF. Looking up the rest from reference TRBV7-9 and TRBJ1-2 gives the full variable domain: DTGVSQNPRHKITKRGQNVTFRCDPISEHNRLYWYRQTLGQGPEFLTYFQNEAQLEKSRLLSDRFSAERPKGSFSTLEIQRTEQGDSAMYLCASSLRTGIDYTFGSGTRLTVV.

This chain links TRBV6-1 with TRBJ1-5, with TRBD1 matching 8 bases. The junction had 4 bases not matched to a gene; V was cut back by 6 bases and J by 6 bases. Germline V gives CDR1 MNHNS, CDR2 SASEGT. This CDR3 region has 13 residues. CDR3 DNA sequence: TGTGCCAGCAGCGGACAGGGTCGTCAGCCCCAGCATTTT. Amino acid sequence: CASSGQGRQPQHF.

The chain couples TRBV7-2 to TRBJ1-3; 7 nucleotides align to TRBD1. Germline V gene data show CDR1 as SGHTA and CDR2 as FQGNSA. The CDR3 totals 14 residues. The junction had 4 bases not matched to a gene; V was cut back by 5 bases and J by 3 bases. The DNA for the CDR3 is TGTGCCAGCAGCACTCGACAGGGTGGAAACACCATATATTTT. It yields the protein CASSTRQGGNTIYF.

This rearrangement joins TRBV15 to TRBJ2-7, with 10 bases fitting TRBD2. The germline V gene encodes CDR1 LNHNV and CDR2 YYDKDF (reference sequence). This CDR3 has 17 residues. V lost 1 base to trimming and J lost 4 bases; unmatched junction nucleotides: 10. The CDR3 DNA sequence: TGTGCCACCAGCAGAGGCCGTCGTAGGACTAGCGGATACGAGCAGTACTTC. Translating gives CATSRGRRRTSGYEQYF.